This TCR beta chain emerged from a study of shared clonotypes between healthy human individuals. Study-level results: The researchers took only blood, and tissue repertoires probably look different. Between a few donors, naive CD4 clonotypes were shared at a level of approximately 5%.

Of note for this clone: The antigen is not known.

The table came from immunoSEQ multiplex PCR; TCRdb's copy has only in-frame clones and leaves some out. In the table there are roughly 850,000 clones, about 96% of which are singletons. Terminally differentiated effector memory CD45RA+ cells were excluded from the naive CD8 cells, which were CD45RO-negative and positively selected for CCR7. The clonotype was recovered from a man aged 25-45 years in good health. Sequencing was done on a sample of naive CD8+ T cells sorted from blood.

Here the CDR3 reads CASSTPRSTQYF. In DNA, the CDR3 is TGTGCCAGCAGCACCCCACGAAGTACGCAGTATTTT. This sequence joins TRBV9 and TRBJ2-3; D remains unclear. Trimming took 4 bases from V and 8 from J, leaving 11 bases between them. Looked up from germline, CDR1 is SGDLS and CDR2 is YYNGEE. This CDR3 contains 12 residues. Together with reference TRBV9 and TRBJ2-3, the CDR3 gives the full variable domain: DSGVTQTPKHLITATGQRVTLRCSPRSGDLSVYWYQQSLDQGLQFLIQYYNGEERAKGNILERFSAQQFPDLHSELNLSSLELGDSALYFCASSTPRSTQYFGPGTRLTVL.